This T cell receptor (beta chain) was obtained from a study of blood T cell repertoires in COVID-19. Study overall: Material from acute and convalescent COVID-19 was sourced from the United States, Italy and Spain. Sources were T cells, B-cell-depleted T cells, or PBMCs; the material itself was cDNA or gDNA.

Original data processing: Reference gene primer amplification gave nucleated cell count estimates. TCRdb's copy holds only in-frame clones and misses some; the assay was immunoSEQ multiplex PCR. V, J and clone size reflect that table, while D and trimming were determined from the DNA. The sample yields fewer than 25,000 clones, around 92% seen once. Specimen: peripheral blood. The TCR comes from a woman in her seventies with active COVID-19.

CDR3 sequence (DNA): TGTGCCAGCAGAAAAACAGGGGGCGGGGGTGGCTACACCTTC. Its translation: CASRKTGGGGGYTF. The V gene is TRBV27, the J gene TRBJ1-2, with 9 bases matching TRBD1. CDR3 length: 14 amino acids. Germline-derived CDR1 and CDR2 are MNHEY and SMNVEV (reference sequence). V shed 6 bases and J 7 bases; nucleotides not matched to a gene: 9.